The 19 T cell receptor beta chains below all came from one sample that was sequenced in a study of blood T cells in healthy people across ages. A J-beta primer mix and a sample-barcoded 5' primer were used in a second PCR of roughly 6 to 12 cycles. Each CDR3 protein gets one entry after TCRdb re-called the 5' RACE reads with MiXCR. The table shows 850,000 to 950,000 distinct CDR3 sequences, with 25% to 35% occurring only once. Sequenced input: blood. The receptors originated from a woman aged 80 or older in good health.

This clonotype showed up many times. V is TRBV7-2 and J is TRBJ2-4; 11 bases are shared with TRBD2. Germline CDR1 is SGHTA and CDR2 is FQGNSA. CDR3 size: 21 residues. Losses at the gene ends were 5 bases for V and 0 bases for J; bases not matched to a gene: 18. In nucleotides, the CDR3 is TGTGCCAGCAGCCCTAGGTGGACTAGCGGGTACCCTAGGCTAGCCAAAAACATTCAGTACTTC. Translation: CASSPRWTSGYPRLAKNIQYF.

The CDR3 DNA sequence: TGTGCCAGCAGCTCAAGCACCGGGACAGGGGGGATGAATGAGCAGTTCTTC. Its protein product is CASSSSTGTGGMNEQFF. V is TRBV7-2 and J is TRBJ2-1; 11 positions match TRBD1. Germline CDR1 SGHTA, CDR2 FQGNSA. With 4 bases clipped from V and 7 bases from J, the junction kept 12 bases outside the gene matches. The CDR3 spans 17 residues.

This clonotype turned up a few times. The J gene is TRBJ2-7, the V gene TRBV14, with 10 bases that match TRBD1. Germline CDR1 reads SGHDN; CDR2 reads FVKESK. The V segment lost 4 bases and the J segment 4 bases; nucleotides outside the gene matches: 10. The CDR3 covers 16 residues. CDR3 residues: CASSRRQGALAYEQYF. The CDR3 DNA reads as TGTGCCAGCAGCCGTCGACAGGGGGCCCTGGCTTACGAGCAGTACTTC.

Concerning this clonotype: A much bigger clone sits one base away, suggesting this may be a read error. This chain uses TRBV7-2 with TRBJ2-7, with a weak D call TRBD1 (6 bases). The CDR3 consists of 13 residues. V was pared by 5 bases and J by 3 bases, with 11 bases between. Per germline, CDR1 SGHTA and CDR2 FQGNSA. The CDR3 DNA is TGTGCCAGCAGCGAAGAACAGGGCTACGAGCAGTACTTC. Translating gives CASSEEQGYEQYF.

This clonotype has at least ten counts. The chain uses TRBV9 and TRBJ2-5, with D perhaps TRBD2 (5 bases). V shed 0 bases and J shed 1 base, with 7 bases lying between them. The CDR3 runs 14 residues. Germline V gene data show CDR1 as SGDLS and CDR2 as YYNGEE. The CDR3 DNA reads TGTGCCAGCAGCGTAGAGCTAGCCCAAGAGACCCAGTACTTC. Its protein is CASSVELAQETQYF.

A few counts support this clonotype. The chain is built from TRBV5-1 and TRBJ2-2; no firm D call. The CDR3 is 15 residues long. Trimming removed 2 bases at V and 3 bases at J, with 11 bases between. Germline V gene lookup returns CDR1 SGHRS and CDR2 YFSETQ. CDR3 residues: CASSFSSPYTGELFF. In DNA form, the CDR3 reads TGCGCCAGCAGCTTCAGTAGCCCCTACACCGGGGAGCTGTTTTTT.

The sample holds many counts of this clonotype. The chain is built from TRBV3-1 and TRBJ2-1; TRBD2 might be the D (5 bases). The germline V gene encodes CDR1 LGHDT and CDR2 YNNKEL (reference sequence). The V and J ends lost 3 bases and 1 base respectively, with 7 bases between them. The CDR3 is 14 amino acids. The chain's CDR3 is CASSQRESYNEQFF. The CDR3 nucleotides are TGTGCCAGCAGCCAGAGGGAATCCTACAATGAGCAGTTCTTC.

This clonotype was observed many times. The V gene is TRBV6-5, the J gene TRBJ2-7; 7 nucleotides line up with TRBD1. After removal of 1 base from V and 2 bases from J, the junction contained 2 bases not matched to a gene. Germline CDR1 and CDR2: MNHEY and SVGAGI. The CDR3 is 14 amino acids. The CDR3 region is CASSYLGQTYEQYF. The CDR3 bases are TGTGCCAGCAGTTACTTGGGACAGACCTACGAGCAGTACTTC.

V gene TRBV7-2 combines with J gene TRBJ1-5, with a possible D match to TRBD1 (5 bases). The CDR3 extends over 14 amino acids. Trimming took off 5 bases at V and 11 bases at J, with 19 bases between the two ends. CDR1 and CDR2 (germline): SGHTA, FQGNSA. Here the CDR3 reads CASSPDEGRVTQHF. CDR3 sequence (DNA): TGTGCCAGCAGCCCTGATGAGGGCAGGGTGACCCAGCATTTT.

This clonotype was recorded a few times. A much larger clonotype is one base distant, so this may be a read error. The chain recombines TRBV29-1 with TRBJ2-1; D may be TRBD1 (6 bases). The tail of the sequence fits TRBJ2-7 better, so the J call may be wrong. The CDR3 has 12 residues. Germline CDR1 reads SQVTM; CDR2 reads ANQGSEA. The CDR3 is CSVARGHNEQYF. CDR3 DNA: TGCAGCGTTGCCAGGGGCCACAATGAGCAGTACTTC.

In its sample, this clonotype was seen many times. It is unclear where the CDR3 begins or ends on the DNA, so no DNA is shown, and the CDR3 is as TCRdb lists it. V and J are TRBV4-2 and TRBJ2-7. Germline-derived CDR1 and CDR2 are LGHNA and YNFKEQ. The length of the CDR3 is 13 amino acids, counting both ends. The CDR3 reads CASILGRSYEQYF.

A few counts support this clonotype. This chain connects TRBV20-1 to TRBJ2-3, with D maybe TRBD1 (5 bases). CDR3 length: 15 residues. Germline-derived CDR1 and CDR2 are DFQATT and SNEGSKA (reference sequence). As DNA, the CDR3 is TGCAATGCCCCCCGTGGGGCAGAGCGCACAGATACGCAGTATTTT. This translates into CNAPRGAERTDTQYF.

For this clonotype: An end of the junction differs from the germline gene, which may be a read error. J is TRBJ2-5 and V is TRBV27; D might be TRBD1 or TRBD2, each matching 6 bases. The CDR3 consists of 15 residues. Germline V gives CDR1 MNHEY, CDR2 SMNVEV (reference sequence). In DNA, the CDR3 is TGTGCCGGCAGGCATCTCACAGGGTCCGGGGAGGCCCAGTACTTC. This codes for CAGRHLTGSGEAQYF.

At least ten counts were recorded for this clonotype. CDR3 loop: CASSPHRDRSSYEQYF. The CDR3 coding sequence is TGTGCCAGCAGCCCCCACAGGGACAGGAGCTCCTACGAGCAGTACTTC. The gene calls are TRBV9 and TRBJ2-7; 8 positions match TRBD1. Germline CDR1 SGDLS, CDR2 YYNGEE. The CDR3 has 16 amino acids. V lost 4 bases and J lost 0; bases outside the gene matches: 9.

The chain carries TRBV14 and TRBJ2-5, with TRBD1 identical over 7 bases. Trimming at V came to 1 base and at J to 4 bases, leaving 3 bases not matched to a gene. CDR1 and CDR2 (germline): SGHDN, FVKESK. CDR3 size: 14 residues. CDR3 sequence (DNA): TGTGCCAGCAGCCAAGTACAGGGGAGAGAGACCCAGTACTTC. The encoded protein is CASSQVQGRETQYF.

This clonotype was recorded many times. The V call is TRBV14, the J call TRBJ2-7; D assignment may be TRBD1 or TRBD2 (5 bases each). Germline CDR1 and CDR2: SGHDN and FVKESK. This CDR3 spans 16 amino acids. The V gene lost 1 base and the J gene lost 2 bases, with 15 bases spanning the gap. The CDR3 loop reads CASSQVFGTETYEQYF. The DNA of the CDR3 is TGTGCCAGCAGCCAAGTCTTCGGGACCGAGACCTACGAGCAGTACTTC.

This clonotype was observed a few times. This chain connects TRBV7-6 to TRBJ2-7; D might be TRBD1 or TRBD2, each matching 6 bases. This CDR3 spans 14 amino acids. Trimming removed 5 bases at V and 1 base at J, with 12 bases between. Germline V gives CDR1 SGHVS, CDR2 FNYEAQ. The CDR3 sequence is CASSPGDFSYEQYF. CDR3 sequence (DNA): TGTGCCAGCAGCCCAGGGGACTTTTCCTACGAGCAGTACTTC.

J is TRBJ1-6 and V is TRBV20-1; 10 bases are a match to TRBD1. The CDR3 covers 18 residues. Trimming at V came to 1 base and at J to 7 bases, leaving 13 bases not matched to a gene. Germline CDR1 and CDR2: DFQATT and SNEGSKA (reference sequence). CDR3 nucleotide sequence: TGCAGTGCTAGAGGACGGGGTGTGGGACAGGGGCCAAATTCACCCCTCCACTTT. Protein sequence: CSARGRGVGQGPNSPLHF.

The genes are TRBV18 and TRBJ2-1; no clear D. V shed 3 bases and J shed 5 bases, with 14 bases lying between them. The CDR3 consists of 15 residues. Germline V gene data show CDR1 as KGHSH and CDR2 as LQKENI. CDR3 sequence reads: CASSPGSYSHNEQFF. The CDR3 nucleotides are TGTGCCAGCTCACCGGGTAGCTATTCCCACAATGAGCAGTTCTTC.